This T cell receptor (beta chain) was observed in a study of vaccination and CD4 T cells after COVID-19. Across the study: The convalescents, six males and four females, included two who were Hispanic.

CDR1 and CDR2 from the germline V gene are SSHAT and FNYEAQ (reference sequence). The CDR3 loop spans 14 amino acids. An Oncomine TCR Beta short-read assay was used to sequence the DNA from cultured CD4+ T cells. TCRdb re-analysed the PCR reads in MiXCR, keeping a single row per CDR3 protein. The table has over 10,000 distinct CDR3 sequences, over 30% seen once. Sample treatment: approximately nine-day PBMC culture with coronavirus spike peptide pools or control peptides (ViraFEST assay). Every well contained around 2 million PBMCs, which were grown with around 10 IU/ml IL-2 and 9 to 10 ug/ml peptide pools. Points on this clonotype: What it binds is unknown. One junction end disagrees with the germline gene, perhaps due to a read error.

The gene calls are TRBV7-7 and TRBJ2-1; D might be TRBD1 (7 bases). Material for sequencing was cultured CD4+ T cells from blood. This TCR came from a human donor with COVID-19. CDR3 region: CASSRDSGYNEQFF. As DNA, the CDR3 is TGTGCTAGCAGCCGGGACAGCGGGTACAATGAGCAGTTCTTC.